This is a list of T cell receptor beta chains from one sample in a study of blood T cell repertoires in COVID-19. The data were produced by immunoSEQ multiplex PCR, yet TCRdb's version contains in-frame clones alone and is incomplete. The table has some 120,000 clones, roughly 90% seen once. The sample consisted of peripheral blood. The receptors derive from a man between 60 and 75 years old with COVID-19, enrolled during active disease. Each CDR3 is given with its conserved first and last residue. D genes are given only for firm matches. Clone sizes are given selectively: once, few, many, or a class where the clone is expanded.

CDR3 DNA: TGTGCCAGCAGCCAAGATCCAGGGTTCGCCATATATTTT
CDR3 protein: CASSQDPGFAIYF
J gene: TRBJ1-3
D gene: .
clone size: .
V gene: TRBV4-2

CDR3 DNA: TGTGCCAGCAGTTATCATCGCGCGGAGCAGTTCTTC
CDR3 protein: CASSYHRAEQFF
J gene: TRBJ2-1
D gene: .
clone size: .
V gene: TRBV27

CDR3 DNA: TGTGCCAGCAGCGGGAGACTAGCGGGAGGGCTCTACAATGAGCAGTTCTTC
CDR3 protein: CASSGRLAGGLYNEQFF
J gene: TRBJ2-1
D gene: TRBD2
clone size: once
V gene: TRBV5-4

CDR3 DNA: TGTGCCAGCAGCCACCCGCGACTTTCAAGCAATCAGCCCCAGCATTTT
CDR3 protein: CASSHPRLSSNQPQHF
J gene: TRBJ1-5
D gene: .
clone size: once
V gene: TRBV5-4

CDR3 DNA: TGTGCCAGCGGGGGACAGAATCAGCCCCAGCATTTT
CDR3 protein: CASGGQNQPQHF
J gene: TRBJ1-5
D gene: TRBD1
clone size: .
V gene: TRBV12-3/TRBV12-4

CDR3 DNA: TGTGCCAGCAGTTGGGACCGACAGGGAACACCAGATGGCTACACCTTC
CDR3 protein: CASSWDRQGTPDGYTF
J gene: TRBJ1-2
D gene: TRBD1
clone size: .
V gene: TRBV27

CDR3 DNA: TGTGCCAGCAGCCTCAGTGCTTGGGGCTACACCTTC
CDR3 protein: CASSLSAWGYTF
J gene: TRBJ1-2
D gene: .
clone size: .
V gene: TRBV12-3/TRBV12-4

CDR3 DNA: TGTGCCTGGGGGGGGCGGCAGAATTCACCCCTCCACTTT
CDR3 protein: CAWGGRQNSPLHF
J gene: TRBJ1-6
D gene: .
clone size: .
V gene: TRBV30

CDR3 DNA: TGTGCCAGTAAAAGAGGGTCCCTCTCGGGTGGTGAGCAGTTCTTC
CDR3 protein: CASKRGSLSGGEQFF
J gene: TRBJ2-1
D gene: .
clone size: .
V gene: TRBV19

CDR3 DNA: TGCGCCAGCACCCCAGGGGTTGGGGGCAATCAGCCCCAGCATTTT
CDR3 protein: CASTPGVGGNQPQHF
J gene: TRBJ1-5
D gene: .
clone size: .
V gene: TRBV5-1

CDR3 DNA: TGTGCCAGCAGCCTCGCCGGGGCCTACGAGCAGTACTTC
CDR3 protein: CASSLAGAYEQYF
J gene: TRBJ2-7
D gene: .
clone size: .
V gene: TRBV11-3

CDR3 DNA: TGTGCCAGCAGTTTATTTCCGGGGGGCCTCTCCTTCTCTAACTATGGCTACACCTTC
CDR3 protein: CASSLFPGGLSFSNYGYTF
J gene: TRBJ1-2
D gene: .
clone size: .
V gene: TRBV27

CDR3 DNA: TGCGCCAGCAGCCTGACACTAGCGGGAGAGTACGAGCAGTACTTC
CDR3 protein: CASSLTLAGEYEQYF
J gene: TRBJ2-7
D gene: TRBD2
clone size: .
V gene: TRBV5-1

CDR3 DNA: TGCAGTGCTAGCTCTTTCTATGGCTACACCTTC
CDR3 protein: CSASSFYGYTF
J gene: TRBJ1-2
D gene: .
clone size: .
V gene: TRBV20-1

CDR3 DNA: TGTGCCAGCAGTCCGCCAGGGGGGAATGAGCAGTTCTTC
CDR3 protein: CASSPPGGNEQFF
J gene: TRBJ2-1
D gene: .
clone size: once
V gene: TRBV6-5

CDR3 DNA: TGTGCCAGCCGGAAGGAGGGGAATAATGAGGACGAGCAGTACTTC
CDR3 protein: CASRKEGNNEDEQYF
J gene: TRBJ2-7
D gene: .
clone size: .
V gene: TRBV5-5

CDR3 DNA: TGTGCCAGCAGTTGGGCAGGGCTTTCAGGCTCCTACAATGAGCAGTTCTTC
CDR3 protein: CASSWAGLSGSYNEQFF
J gene: TRBJ2-1
D gene: .
clone size: .
V gene: TRBV27

CDR3 DNA: TGTGCCAGCAGTTCCAGGGGGCTAGCGACGGACGAGCAGTACTTC
CDR3 protein: CASSSRGLATDEQYF
J gene: TRBJ2-7
D gene: TRBD1
clone size: .
V gene: TRBV6-5

CDR3 DNA: TGTGCCAGCAGTTTCGGGAGTGCCGAGCAGTACTTC
CDR3 protein: CASSFGSAEQYF
J gene: TRBJ2-7
D gene: .
clone size: few
V gene: TRBV28

CDR3 DNA: TGTGCCAGCAGTTACTCTATAGCCTCAGGGCGGAATCAGCCCCAGCATTTT
CDR3 protein: CASSYSIASGRNQPQHF
J gene: TRBJ1-5
D gene: .
clone size: .
V gene: TRBV6-2/TRBV6-3

CDR3 DNA: TGTGCCAGCAGCCTCCACAGGGCAGATACGCAGTATTTT
CDR3 protein: CASSLHRADTQYF
J gene: TRBJ2-3
D gene: .
clone size: .
V gene: TRBV9

CDR3 DNA: TGTGCCAGCAGCTTGGGTTTGGACAGGGATAATTCACCCCTCCACTTT
CDR3 protein: CASSLGLDRDNSPLHF
J gene: TRBJ1-6
D gene: TRBD1
clone size: .
V gene: TRBV11-3

CDR3 DNA: TGTGCCAGCAGTTCCGGAGGTGAGGCTTTCTTT
CDR3 protein: CASSSGGEAFF
J gene: TRBJ1-1
D gene: .
clone size: few
V gene: TRBV12-3/TRBV12-4

CDR3 DNA: TGTGCCAGCTCACCACCCGGGGATAATCAGCCCCAGCATTTT
CDR3 protein: CASSPPGDNQPQHF
J gene: TRBJ1-5
D gene: .
clone size: .
V gene: TRBV18

CDR3 DNA: TGTGCCAGCAGCTCGACTAGCGGGGAAAACAATGAGCAGTTCTTC
CDR3 protein: CASSSTSGENNEQFF
J gene: TRBJ2-1
D gene: TRBD2
clone size: .
V gene: TRBV7-2

CDR3 DNA: TGTGCCAGAAGCTACTTGGACAGGAGCAATCAGCCCCAGCATTTT
CDR3 protein: CARSYLDRSNQPQHF
J gene: TRBJ1-5
D gene: TRBD1
clone size: .
V gene: TRBV5-3

CDR3 DNA: TGTGCCACCAGCATCCGGACAGGGGCGGGGGAAAAACTGTTTTTT
CDR3 protein: CATSIRTGAGEKLFF
J gene: TRBJ1-4
D gene: TRBD1
clone size: .
V gene: TRBV15

CDR3 DNA: TGTGCCAGCAGCGTAGGAGGACAGGCTAACTATGGCTACACCTTC
CDR3 protein: CASSVGGQANYGYTF
J gene: TRBJ1-2
D gene: TRBD1
clone size: .
V gene: TRBV9

CDR3 DNA: TGTGCCAGCAGTTCTATCCGACAGGGTGGGGGCACTGAAGCTTTCTTT
CDR3 protein: CASSSIRQGGGTEAFF
J gene: TRBJ1-1
D gene: TRBD1
clone size: .
V gene: TRBV6-2/TRBV6-3

CDR3 DNA: TGTGCCAGCAGCAAGAGGCCGGCACAGGGGAATTACAGAAAGAACACTGAAGCTTTCTTT
CDR3 protein: CASSKRPAQGNYRKNTEAFF
J gene: TRBJ1-1
D gene: .
clone size: .
V gene: TRBV21-1

CDR3 DNA: TGTGCCAGTAGTGTGGGACAGGGGTTCAATCAGCCCCAGCATTTT
CDR3 protein: CASSVGQGFNQPQHF
J gene: TRBJ1-5
D gene: TRBD1
clone size: .
V gene: TRBV19

CDR3 DNA: TGTGCCATAGAAGGGGACAGGGTCACAGATACGCAGTATTTT
CDR3 protein: CAIEGDRVTDTQYF
J gene: TRBJ2-3
D gene: TRBD1
clone size: .
V gene: TRBV2

CDR3 DNA: TGTGCCTGGAGGACCAGGACAGGGTTTACCTCTGGAAACACCATATATTTT
CDR3 protein: CAWRTRTGFTSGNTIYF
J gene: TRBJ1-3
D gene: TRBD1
clone size: .
V gene: TRBV30

CDR3 DNA: TGCGCCAGCCCCAAGGAGCGGGAGGGGGACGGCACAGATACGCAGTATTTT
CDR3 protein: CASPKEREGDGTDTQYF
J gene: TRBJ2-3
D gene: TRBD2
clone size: .
V gene: TRBV4-3

CDR3 DNA: TGCGCCAGCAGCCAAGAAGGCAGGTTAGGATCACCCCTCCACTTT
CDR3 protein: CASSQEGRLGSPLHF
J gene: TRBJ1-6
D gene: .
clone size: once
V gene: TRBV4-1

CDR3 DNA: TGTGCCAGCACTCCGACAGGGGGTAATCAGCCCCAGCATTTT
CDR3 protein: CASTPTGGNQPQHF
J gene: TRBJ1-5
D gene: TRBD1
clone size: .
V gene: TRBV6-5

CDR3 DNA: TGTGCCAGCAGGGAGGAGTCTGAAGCTTTCTTT
CDR3 protein: CASREESEAFF
J gene: TRBJ1-1
D gene: .
clone size: .
V gene: TRBV7-9

CDR3 DNA: TGTGCCAGCGATACTAGGGGGCGTGGAGAAAAACTGTTTTTT
CDR3 protein: CASDTRGRGEKLFF
J gene: TRBJ1-4
D gene: TRBD1
clone size: .
V gene: TRBV7-9

CDR3 DNA: TGTGCCAGTAGTATAAGAAGGGGCGAGCAGTACTTC
CDR3 protein: CASSIRRGEQYF
J gene: TRBJ2-7
D gene: .
clone size: .
V gene: TRBV19

CDR3 DNA: TGTGCCAGCAGCCAACGGGTCGATAGCAATCAGCCCCAGCATTTT
CDR3 protein: CASSQRVDSNQPQHF
J gene: TRBJ1-5
D gene: .
clone size: .
V gene: TRBV3-1/TRBV3-2

CDR3 DNA: TGTGCCAGCAGTCCCCCAGGGTTATCGGGGCAGTTCTTC
CDR3 protein: CASSPPGLSGQFF
J gene: TRBJ2-1
D gene: .
clone size: .
V gene: TRBV6-5

CDR3 DNA: TGTGCCAGTAGTATAGCCTCCGGGACAGGGGAAAACGAGCAGTACTTC
CDR3 protein: CASSIASGTGENEQYF
J gene: TRBJ2-7
D gene: TRBD1
clone size: .
V gene: TRBV19